This paragraph covers one T cell receptor (beta chain) sequence. This sample is part of a study of technical replicates of blood from a handful of donors. V shed 3 bases, J shed 4 bases, and the junction held 0 bases outside the gene matches. This CDR3 spans 13 amino acids. Germline-derived CDR1 and CDR2 are GTSNPN and SVGIG (reference sequence). Sequencing was performed with immunoSEQ multiplex PCR; in TCRdb, only in-frame clones are kept and a portion is missing. The table has 79,000 or so clones, about 96% seen once. The chain combines TRBV30 with TRBJ2-5, with 12 bases matching TRBD2. The specimen was T cells isolated from PBMCs. The TCR sequence derives from a human donor in good health. The CDR3 DNA reads TGTGCCTGGAGACTAGCGGGAGGAGAGACCCAGTACTTC. It specifies CAWRLAGGETQYF.